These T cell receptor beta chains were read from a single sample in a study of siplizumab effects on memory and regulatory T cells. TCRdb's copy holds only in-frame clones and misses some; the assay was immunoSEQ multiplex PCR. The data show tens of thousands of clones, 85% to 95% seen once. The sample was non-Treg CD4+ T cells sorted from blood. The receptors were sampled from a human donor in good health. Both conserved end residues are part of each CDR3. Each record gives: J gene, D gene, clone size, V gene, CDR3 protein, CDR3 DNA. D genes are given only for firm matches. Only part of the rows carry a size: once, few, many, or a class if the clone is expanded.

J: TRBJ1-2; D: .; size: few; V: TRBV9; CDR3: CASSVVGGYGYTF; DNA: TGTGCCAGCAGCGTAGTGGGGGGCTATGGCTACACCTTC
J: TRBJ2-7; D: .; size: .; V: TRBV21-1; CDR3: CASSKEGRVAGDHYEQYF; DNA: TGTGCCAGCAGCAAAGAGGGGCGGGTAGCGGGGGACCACTACGAGCAGTACTTC
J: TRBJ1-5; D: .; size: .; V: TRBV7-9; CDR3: CASSLEAQQPQHF; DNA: TGTGCCAGCAGCTTAGAGGCGCAGCAGCCCCAGCATTTT
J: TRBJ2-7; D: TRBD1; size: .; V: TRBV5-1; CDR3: CASSHGTVSYEQYF; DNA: TGCGCCAGCAGCCACGGGACAGTTTCCTACGAGCAGTACTTC
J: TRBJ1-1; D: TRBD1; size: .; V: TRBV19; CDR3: CASTSDWDRGRQGTEAFF; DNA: TGTGCCAGCACGTCGGACTGGGACAGGGGGCGACAGGGCACTGAAGCTTTCTTT
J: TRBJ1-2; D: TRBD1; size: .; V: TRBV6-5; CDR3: CASSTGQSYGYTF; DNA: TGTGCCAGCAGCACGGGACAGTCTTATGGCTACACCTTC
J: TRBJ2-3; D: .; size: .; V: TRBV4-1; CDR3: CASSQSLVPQDTQYF; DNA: TGCGCCAGCAGCCAATCATTAGTGCCCCAGGATACGCAGTATTTT
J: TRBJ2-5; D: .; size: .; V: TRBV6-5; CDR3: CASSYSTGGRETQYF; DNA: TGTGCCAGCAGTTACTCGACCGGTGGTAGGGAGACCCAGTACTTC
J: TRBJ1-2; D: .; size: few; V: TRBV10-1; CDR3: CASSPSGGGGYTF; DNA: TGCGCCAGCAGTCCCAGTGGGGGCGGCGGCTACACCTTC
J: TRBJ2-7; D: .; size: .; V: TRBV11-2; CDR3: CASSSRLVSDEQYF; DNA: TGTGCCAGCAGCTCCCGACTAGTATCCGACGAGCAGTACTTC
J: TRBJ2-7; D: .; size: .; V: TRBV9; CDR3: CASSVGFQGFYEQYF; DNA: TGTGCCAGCAGCGTCGGTTTTCAGGGGTTCTACGAGCAGTACTTC
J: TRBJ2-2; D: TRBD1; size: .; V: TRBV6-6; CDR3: CASTPGQANTGELFF; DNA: TGTGCCAGCACACCGGGACAGGCTAACACCGGGGAGCTGTTTTTT
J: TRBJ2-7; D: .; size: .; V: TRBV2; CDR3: CASRAGLWEQYF; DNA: TGTGCCAGCAGAGCAGGGTTGTGGGAGCAGTACTTC
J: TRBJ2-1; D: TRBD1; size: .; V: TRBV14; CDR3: CASSLRDRVVNEQFF; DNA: TGTGCCAGCAGCCTCCGGGACAGGGTTGTCAATGAGCAGTTCTTC
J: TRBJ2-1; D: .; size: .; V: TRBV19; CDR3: CASSIGWRGYYNEQFF; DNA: TGTGCCAGTAGTATAGGTTGGCGGGGATACTACAATGAGCAGTTCTTC
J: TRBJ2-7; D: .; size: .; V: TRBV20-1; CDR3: CSGAGSGEQYF; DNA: TGTTCGGGGGCGGGTTCTGGGGAGCAGTACTTC
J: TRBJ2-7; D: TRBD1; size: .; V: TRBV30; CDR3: CAWGRAGQGYEQYF; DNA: TGTGCCTGGGGCCGAGCGGGACAGGGTTACGAGCAGTACTTC
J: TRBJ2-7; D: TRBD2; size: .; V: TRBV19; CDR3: CASSINGGASGIHEQYF; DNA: TGTGCCAGTAGTATTAACGGTGGGGCTAGCGGGATCCACGAGCAGTACTTC
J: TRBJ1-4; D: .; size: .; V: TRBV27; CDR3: CASSRGLTPNEKLFF; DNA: TGTGCCAGCAGTAGGGGCCTCACCCCTAATGAAAAACTGTTTTTT
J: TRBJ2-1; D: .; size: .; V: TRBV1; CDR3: CTSSLPRAGAYNEQFF; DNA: TGCACCAGCAGCCTCCCCCGGGCGGGAGCTTACAATGAGCAGTTCTTC
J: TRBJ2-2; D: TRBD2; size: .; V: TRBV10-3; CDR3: CAISESGLAGATNTGELFF; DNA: TGTGCCATCAGTGAGTCGGGACTAGCGGGGGCTACGAACACCGGGGAGCTGTTTTTT
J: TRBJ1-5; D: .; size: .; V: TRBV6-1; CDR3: CASTQGRNSNQPQHF; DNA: TGTGCCAGCACACAGGGCAGGAATAGCAATCAGCCCCAGCATTTT
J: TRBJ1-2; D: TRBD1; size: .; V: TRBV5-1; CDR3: CASSPGTAIYGYTF; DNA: TGCGCCAGCAGCCCCGGGACAGCCATCTATGGCTACACCTTC
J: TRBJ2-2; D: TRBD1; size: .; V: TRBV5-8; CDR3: CASSFWDRILPGELFF; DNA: TGTGCCAGCAGCTTCTGGGACAGGATACTCCCCGGGGAGCTGTTTTTT
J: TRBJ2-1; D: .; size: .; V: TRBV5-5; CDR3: CASSWPWGRGNEQFF; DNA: TGTGCCAGCAGCTGGCCGTGGGGAAGGGGCAATGAGCAGTTCTTC
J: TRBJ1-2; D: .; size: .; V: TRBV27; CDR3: CASSFRAGNGYTF; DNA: TGTGCCAGCAGTTTTCGGGCGGGGAATGGCTACACCTTC
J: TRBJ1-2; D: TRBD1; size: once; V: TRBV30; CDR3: CAWSQGGGYTF; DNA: TGTGCCTGGAGCCAGGGGGGAGGCTACACCTTC
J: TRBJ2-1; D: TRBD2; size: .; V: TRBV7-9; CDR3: CATRRGDNEQFF; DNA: TGTGCCACCCGACGGGGGGACAATGAGCAGTTCTTC
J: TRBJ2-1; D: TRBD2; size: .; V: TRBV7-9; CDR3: CASSLGLAEVDEQFF; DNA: TGTGCCAGCAGCTTGGGACTAGCGGAGGTGGATGAGCAGTTCTTC
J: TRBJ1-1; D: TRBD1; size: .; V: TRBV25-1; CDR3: CASSEEGALTEAFF; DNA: TGTGCCAGCAGTGAAGAGGGGGCCCTGACTGAAGCTTTCTTT
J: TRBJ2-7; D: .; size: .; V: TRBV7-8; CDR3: CASSLDVLGGGYEQYF; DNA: TGTGCCAGCAGCTTAGACGTTCTAGGTGGGGGCTACGAGCAGTACTTC
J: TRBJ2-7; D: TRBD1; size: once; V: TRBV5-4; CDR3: CASSRAGQGALEQYF; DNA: TGTGCCAGCAGCCGAGCGGGACAGGGGGCCCTCGAGCAGTACTTC
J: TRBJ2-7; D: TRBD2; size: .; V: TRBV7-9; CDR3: CASSSQGLAGVAEQYF; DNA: TGTGCCAGCAGCTCCCAGGGACTAGCGGGAGTTGCCGAGCAGTACTTC
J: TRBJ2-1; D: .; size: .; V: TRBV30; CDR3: CAWDKGGYNEQFF; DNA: TGTGCCTGGGATAAAGGAGGTTACAATGAGCAGTTCTTC
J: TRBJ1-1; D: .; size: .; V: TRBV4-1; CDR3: CASRGTTGILNTEAFF; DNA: TGCGCCAGCAGGGGAACGACGGGCATTTTGAACACTGAAGCTTTCTTT
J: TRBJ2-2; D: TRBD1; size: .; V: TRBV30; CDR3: CAWNNDRGRAGELFF; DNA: TGTGCCTGGAACAACGACAGGGGGCGCGCCGGGGAGCTGTTTTTT